Listed below are T cell receptor beta chains from one sample, sequenced in a study of vaccination effects on CD4 cells after COVID-19. The data were produced by immunoSEQ multiplex PCR, yet TCRdb's version contains in-frame clones alone and is incomplete. The profile shows some 36,000 clones, around 63% of them singletons. For these TCRs, the target antigens are not known. This sample comprised CD4+ T cells from PBMCs cultured without peptide, obtained before COVID-19 vaccination. The source of these receptors is a human donor who received a COVID-19 vaccine. The CDR3 runs from the conserved cysteine through the conserved F or W. D genes are given only for firm matches. Some rows mark clone size as missing; the rest say once, few, many or name a class of expanded clone.

len | j_gene | d_gene | abundance | v_gene | CDR3nt | CDR3aa
15 | TRBJ1-1 | - | - | TRBV18 | TGTGCCAGCTCACCGCGACAGGCTTGGAACACTGAAGCTTTCTTT | CASSPRQAWNTEAFF
13 | TRBJ1-2 | - | - | TRBV30 | TGTGCCTGGAGCGTGGGACCGGCGGGAGGCTACACCTTC | CAWSVGPAGGYTF
14 | TRBJ2-1 | TRBD2 | - | TRBV29-1 | TGCAGCGTTGAACCTAGCGGGAGCTACAATGAGCAGTTCTTC | CSVEPSGSYNEQFF
11 | TRBJ1-2 | - | - | TRBV28 | TGTGCCAGCAGTGGGGTCCGCGGCTACACCTTC | CASSGVRGYTF
16 | TRBJ2-5 | TRBD1 | - | TRBV5-4 | TGTGCCAGCAGCACCCAGACAGGGAAGAGACAAGAGACCCAGTACTTC | CASSTQTGKRQETQYF
14 | TRBJ1-5 | - | - | TRBV2 | TGTGCCAGCAGCCGGGCGACAGCCGATCAGCCCCAGCATTTT | CASSRATADQPQHF
14 | TRBJ2-3 | - | - | TRBV4-1 | TGCGCCAGCACCCCTCACCCGGTGACAGATACGCAGTATTTT | CASTPHPVTDTQYF
13 | TRBJ1-2 | - | few | TRBV6-4 | TGTGCCAGCAGTGAGGACCCTGGGAATGGCTACACCTTC | CASSEDPGNGYTF
16 | TRBJ2-7 | - | - | TRBV3-1/TRBV3-2 | TGTGCCAGCAGCCAAGAAGAGGGGGTTCGTTCCTACGAGCAGTACTTC | CASSQEEGVRSYEQYF
12 | TRBJ2-3 | - | few | TRBV19 | TGTGCCAGTAGTATGGGCACAGATACGCAGTATTTT | CASSMGTDTQYF
16 | TRBJ2-7 | TRBD1 | - | TRBV3-1/TRBV3-2 | TGTGCCAGCAGCCGGGGACAGGGGGTAAGCTCCTACGAGCAGTACTTC | CASSRGQGVSSYEQYF
18 | TRBJ1-5 | - | - | TRBV6-1 | TGTGCCAGCAGTGGGAGGGGTCTTTATGACATAGGCAATCAGCCCCAGCATTTT | CASSGRGLYDIGNQPQHF
17 | TRBJ2-5 | TRBD2 | - | TRBV6-2/TRBV6-3 | TGTGCCAGCAGTTACTCACGGACTAGCGTAAGGGGAGAGACCCAGTACTTC | CASSYSRTSVRGETQYF
15 | TRBJ1-4 | TRBD1 | - | TRBV12-5 | TGTGCTAGTGGTTCCAGGGACAGTTTTAATGAAAAACTGTTTTTT | CASGSRDSFNEKLFF
17 | TRBJ2-1 | - | - | TRBV27 | TGTGCCAGCAGTTTACACAAGACTGATAGCTCCTACAATGAGCAGTTCTTC | CASSLHKTDSSYNEQFF
14 | TRBJ2-3 | - | - | TRBV9 | TGTGCCAGCAGCGTAGGGGGGATTCAAAATACGCAGTATTTT | CASSVGGIQNTQYF
17 | TRBJ2-1 | TRBD2 | - | TRBV6-1 | TGTGCCAGCAGTGCCTCATTAGCGGGGGGCTCCTACAATGAGCAGTTCTTC | CASSASLAGGSYNEQFF
16 | TRBJ1-5 | TRBD1 | few | TRBV2 | TGTGCCAGCAGCCGAGAGACAGGGGGCGCGGGTCAGCCCCAGCATTTT | CASSRETGGAGQPQHF
14 | TRBJ2-5 | TRBD1 | - | TRBV4-1 | TGCGCCAGCAGCCGAAACGGACAGGGGACGACCCAGTACTTC | CASSRNGQGTTQYF
18 | TRBJ1-5 | - | - | TRBV15 | TGTGCCACCAGCGGAGCACACGACCGCATGCCCGGTGGCCAGCCCCAGCATTTT | CATSGAHDRMPGGQPQHF
13 | TRBJ1-2 | - | - | TRBV14 | TGTGCCAGCAGCCAGGATCATAGCTATGGCTACACCTTC | CASSQDHSYGYTF
20 | TRBJ1-4 | TRBD1 | - | TRBV4-1 | TGCGCCAGCAGCCAAGATGGGCTGATGGACAGGGGCCCAATCTTGGAAAAACTGTTTTTT | CASSQDGLMDRGPILEKLFF
12 | TRBJ1-2 | - | - | TRBV6-1 | TGTGCCAGCAGTCCTCAGGACTATGGCTACACCTTC | CASSPQDYGYTF
14 | TRBJ2-3 | TRBD1 | - | TRBV7-2 | TGTGCCAGCAGCTTAGTAGGGGGCATAGATACGCAGTATTTT | CASSLVGGIDTQYF
14 | TRBJ2-3 | - | - | TRBV2 | TGTGCCAGCAGCGCTGTTCCCGAGAGCTTCACGCAGTATTTT | CASSAVPESFTQYF
17 | TRBJ1-4 | - | once | TRBV21-1 | TGTGCCAGCAGCAAAGTCGAAGGGGATCTTGGTTATGAAAAACTGTTTTTT | CASSKVEGDLGYEKLFF
15 | TRBJ2-3 | - | - | TRBV5-8 | TGTGCCAGCAGCTTGGGGGCTAGCGTCACAGATACGCAGTATTTT | CASSLGASVTDTQYF
14 | TRBJ2-3 | - | - | TRBV7-9 | TGTGCCAGCAGCTTAGCGGGGATCACAGATACGCAGTATTTT | CASSLAGITDTQYF
15 | TRBJ2-7 | - | - | TRBV6-5 | TGTGCCAGCAGTTACGAGGGCGGGGGCGTGTACGAGCAGTACTTC | CASSYEGGGVYEQYF
13 | TRBJ1-1 | - | - | TRBV5-4 | TGTGCCAGCAGCTTAGGACGGAACACTGAAGCTTTCTTT | CASSLGRNTEAFF
14 | TRBJ1-6 | - | - | TRBV30 | TGTGCCTGGAGTCGGACGGACGGGAATTCACCCCTCCACTTT | CAWSRTDGNSPLHF
18 | TRBJ2-6 | - | - | TRBV5-1 | TGCGCCAGCAGCTTGGGTTGGCAGGGGAGCTCTGGGGCCAACGTCCTGACTTTC | CASSLGWQGSSGANVLTF
13 | TRBJ1-1 | TRBD1 | few | TRBV30 | TGTGCCTGGAGTAAACAGGGGAGCACTGAAGCTTTCTTT | CAWSKQGSTEAFF
16 | TRBJ2-1 | TRBD1 | - | TRBV5-6 | TGTGCCAGCAGCATATGGACAGGGGGTAGGTCAAATGAGCAGTTCTTC | CASSIWTGGRSNEQFF
12 | TRBJ2-3 | - | - | TRBV6-5 | TGTGCCAGCAGCTCACAGGGAGATACGCAGTATTTT | CASSSQGDTQYF
13 | TRBJ1-1 | - | few | TRBV5-8 | TGTGCCAGCAGCTTCGGCATTCTCACTGAAGCTTTCTTT | CASSFGILTEAFF
15 | TRBJ2-7 | TRBD2 | - | TRBV6-5 | TGTGCCAGCATCGGACTAGCGGGCAGCTCCTACGAGCAGTACTTC | CASIGLAGSSYEQYF
11 | TRBJ2-7 | - | - | TRBV6-5 | TGTGCCAGCAGTCCCTCGCTGGGGCAGTACTTC | CASSPSLGQYF
17 | TRBJ1-1 | - | - | TRBV5-1 | TGCGCCAGCAGCCGGGTTGGGTCAGGGCGGGAGGACACTGAAGCTTTCTTT | CASSRVGSGREDTEAFF
14 | TRBJ1-5 | TRBD1 | - | TRBV2 | TGTGCCAGCAGCAACGGGACAGGGCTTCAGCCCCAGCATTTT | CASSNGTGLQPQHF
17 | TRBJ2-7 | TRBD1 | - | TRBV19 | TGTGCCAGTAGTAGAGGGACAGGGATTTCGCGGTCCTACGAGCAGTACTTC | CASSRGTGISRSYEQYF
16 | TRBJ2-2 | - | - | TRBV12-5 | TGTGCTAGTGGCTCGCCGGGACATTCGAACACCGGGGAGCTGTTTTTT | CASGSPGHSNTGELFF
15 | TRBJ2-3 | TRBD2 | - | TRBV5-4 | TGTGCCAGCAGCCGGGGGGGAGCTTACACAGATACGCAGTATTTT | CASSRGGAYTDTQYF
14 | TRBJ1-5 | TRBD1 | few | TRBV10-1 | TGCGCCAGCAGTGGAACAGGGGGGAATCAGCCCCAGCATTTT | CASSGTGGNQPQHF
12 | TRBJ2-7 | - | - | TRBV12-3/TRBV12-4 | TGTGCCACCGGGCGTGGTACCTACGAGCAGTACTTC | CATGRGTYEQYF
15 | TRBJ1-5 | - | - | TRBV5-6 | TGTGCCAGCAGCTTGGCACTCTATAGCAATCAGCCCCAGCATTTT | CASSLALYSNQPQHF